This T cell receptor (delta chain) was recorded in a study of Vδ1+ human thymocytes. Regarding the study as a whole: Thymic TRG and TRD repertoires appeared highly polyclonal.

The template was reverse-transcribed extracted RNA. CDR3 amplicons came from multiplex PCR with pooled V-gene forward and constant-region reverse primers. TCRdb reprocessed the multiplex PCR reads through CATT. The sample carries just under 55,000 delta-chain clones, about 16% recorded once. This CDR3 region has 23 residues. V shed 3 bases and J 0 bases; nucleotides not matched to a gene: 22. Germline V gene lookup returns CDR1 TSWWSYY and CDR2 QGS. Turning to this clone: Its specificity is unknown.

Sequencing was carried out using Vdelta1+ gamma-delta thymocytes from the thymus. The subset: FACS-sorted CD3+ TCRalphabeta- TCRVdelta1+ TCRVdelta2- thymocytes. The chain couples TRDV1 to TRDJ1; 13 nucleotides match TRDD3. This receptor was identified in a boy younger than two who had congenital heart surgery. The CDR3 DNA follows: TGTGCTCTTGGGGATGCTGTTACCGAACACTGGGGGATACGATTAAAAGACACCGATAAACTCATCTTT. Amino acids: CALGDAVTEHWGIRLKDTDKLIF.